This entry lists 3 T cell receptor beta chains sequenced from one sample in a study of shared clonotypes between healthy human individuals. Data came from immunoSEQ multiplex PCR; TCRdb stores just in-frame clones and leaves some out. The sample records 750,000 to 1,000,000 clones, approximately 92% being singletons. Terminally differentiated effector memory CD45RA+ cells were excluded from the naive CD8 cells, which were CD45RO-negative and positively selected for CCR7. The sequencing input was naive CD8+ T cells sorted from blood. Receptors originate from a man younger than 40 in good health.

The count of this clone is one. The V gene is TRBV6-5, the J gene TRBJ2-5; maybe TRBD1 (5 bases). V lost 5 bases to trimming and J lost 5 bases, with 18 bases between them. Germline loops: CDR1 MNHEY, CDR2 SVGAGI. The CDR3 spans 15 residues. The CDR3 sequence: CASSPVPARGETQYF. CDR3 bases: TGTGCCAGCAGTCCGGTTCCAGCTAGGGGTGAGACCCAGTACTTC.

This chain joins TRBV28 and TRBJ2-7, with D possibly TRBD1 on 7 matching bases. This CDR3 is 14 amino acids long. Germline loops: CDR1 MDHEN, CDR2 SYDVKM. V was cut by 3 bases and J by 2 bases, with 11 bases left in between. The CDR3 bases are TGTGCCAGCAGTTTTGGAGGGGGCACCTACGAGCAGTACTTC. Translating it yields CASSFGGGTYEQYF.

The chain uses TRBV15 and TRBJ2-7; tentative D call: TRBD2 (5 bases). V gave up 0 bases and J gave up 5 bases, with 11 bases separating them. Germline loops: CDR1 LNHNV, CDR2 YYDKDF (reference sequence). The CDR3 is 14 residues long. The chain's CDR3 is CATSRDRIGDEQYF. For the CDR3, the DNA is TGTGCCACCAGCAGAGATAGGATCGGGGACGAGCAGTACTTC.